These 18 T cell receptor beta chains came from one sample sequenced in a study of cytomegalovirus exposure and HLA in healthy donors. 13 Jbeta primers and 60 Vbeta primers were used for the PCR. TCRdb's table, derived via immunoSEQ multiplex PCR, lists solely in-frame clones and lacks some. The sample lists 100,000 or so clones, 69% seen once, with approximately 3% in the top ten. Sequencing was performed on PBMCs. These receptors all come from a man aged 25 to 45 in good health and CMV-seronegative.

The V gene is TRBV9, the J gene TRBJ2-4; possible D gene TRBD1, 6 bases. The length of the CDR3 is 18 residues. CDR1 and CDR2 (germline): SGDLS, YYNGEE. With 4 bases removed from V and 3 bases from J, the gap between germline ends came to 23 bases. The CDR3 protein is CASSSSPGDRWGKNIQYF. The CDR3 DNA is TGTGCCAGCAGCTCCTCCCCAGGGGACCGATGGGGCAAAAACATTCAGTACTTC. Using reference TRBV9 and TRBJ2-4 for the parts outside the CDR3, the full variable domain is DSGVTQTPKHLITATGQRVTLRCSPRSGDLSVYWYQQSLDQGLQFLIQYYNGEERAKGNILERFSAQQFPDLHSELNLSSLELGDSALYFCASSSSPGDRWGKNIQYFGAGTRLSVL.

In this sample, this clone turned up a few times. The chain is built from TRBV9 and TRBJ2-1; possibly TRBD2 for D (6 bases). In germline, CDR1 is SGDLS, CDR2 YYNGEE. Trimming pared 0 bases from V and 7 bases from J, leaving 14 bases between. The length of the CDR3 is 15 residues. The CDR3 DNA follows: TGTGCCAGCAGCGTAGGGGGGGAGTACATAAATGAGCAGTTCTTC. As protein: CASSVGGEYINEQFF.

The V gene is TRBV5-1, the J gene TRBJ1-1; 7 nucleotides match TRBD1. Trimming cost V 0 bases and J 6 bases; bases outside gene matches: 5. This CDR3 contains 14 residues. Germline V gene sequence: CDR1 SGHRS, CDR2 YFSETQ. The CDR3 is CASSLETGVSEAFF. The CDR3 DNA follows: TGCGCCAGCAGCTTGGAAACAGGGGTCTCTGAAGCTTTCTTT. Variable domain in full (rest from reference TRBV5-1 and TRBJ1-1): KAGVTQTPRYLIKTRGQQVTLSCSPISGHRSVSWYQQTPGQGLQFLFEYFSETQRNKGNFPGRFSGRQFSNSRSEMNVSTLELGDSALYLCASSLETGVSEAFFGQGTRLTVV.

The V call is TRBV9, the J call TRBJ1-2, with TRBD1 matching 8 bases. Germline V CDR1 and CDR2: SGDLS, YYNGEE. The CDR3 extends over 14 amino acids. The trim removed 0 bases at V and 2 bases at J, leaving 0 bases unmatched. CDR3 sequence: CASSVGTGNYGYTF. The DNA of the CDR3 is TGTGCCAGCAGCGTAGGGACAGGGAACTATGGCTACACCTTC.

V gene TRBV5-1 combines with J gene TRBJ2-1; perhaps TRBD2 as D (6 bases). This CDR3 has 17 residues. Trimming stripped 0 bases from V and 6 bases from J, with 19 bases between. CDR1 is SGHRS and CDR2 is YFSETQ in the germline V gene. The CDR3 loop is CASSLGGEWEVINEQFF. In DNA, the CDR3 is TGCGCCAGCAGCTTGGGGGGTGAGTGGGAGGTGATCAATGAGCAGTTCTTC.

The chain uses TRBV4-3 and TRBJ2-1; TRBD2 might be the D (7 bases). This CDR3 spans 15 amino acids. Germline-derived CDR1 and CDR2 are LGHNA and YSLEER. Trimming took 4 bases from V and 5 from J, leaving 15 bases between them. The CDR3 sequence is CASSPDSGGHNEQFF. DNA for the CDR3: TGCGCCAGCAGCCCGGACTCCGGGGGGCACAATGAGCAGTTCTTC.

This clone was recorded only once. CDR3 sequence reads: CASQLGSGRGETQYF. The CDR3 nucleotides are TGCGCCAGCCAGTTGGGCAGCGGGAGAGGGGAGACCCAGTACTTC. The chain recombines TRBV5-1 with TRBJ2-5; 8 nucleotides line up with TRBD2. After removal of 7 bases from V and 5 bases from J, the junction contained 13 bases not matched to a gene. The CDR3 totals 15 residues. CDR1 is SGHRS, CDR2 YFSETQ, per germline.

This chain joins TRBV7-8 and TRBJ2-5; maybe TRBD2 (6 bases). The germline V and J ends were trimmed by 7 bases and 0 bases, with 27 bases remaining between them. The CDR3 totals 19 residues. The germline CDR1 and CDR2 sequences are SGHVS and FQNEAQ. For the CDR3, the DNA is TGTGCCAGCACACTTCCCGTGGGGACTCCTTATCAGTACCAAGAGACCCAGTACTTC. Translation: CASTLPVGTPYQYQETQYF.

CDR3 coding DNA: TGCGCCAGCAGCCAAGTATGGGGCGGGAGTGGCAATGAGCAGTTCTTC. It encodes CASSQVWGGSGNEQFF. J is TRBJ2-1 and V is TRBV4-3; 7 bases align to TRBD2. The CDR3 is 16 amino acids. Trimming took 1 base from V and 6 from J; bases not matched to a gene: 9. Germline V CDR1 and CDR2: LGHNA, YSLEER.

The rearrangement links TRBV7-6 to TRBJ2-7; 12 bases agree with TRBD1. CDR1 SGHVS and CDR2 FNYEAQ come from the germline V gene. J was trimmed by 6 bases and V by 5 bases; bases with no gene match: 5. This CDR3 is built from 14 residues. CDR3 sequence reads: CASSPGTGGAEQYF. In DNA form, the CDR3 reads TGTGCCAGCAGCCCAGGGACAGGGGGCGCCGAGCAGTACTTC.

This clone was observed a single time. CDR3 sequence: CASGPGQPYSSGANVLTF. The CDR3 nucleotides are TGTGCTAGTGGTCCCGGACAGCCTTACTCCTCTGGGGCCAACGTCCTGACTTTC. The V and J genes are TRBV12-5 and TRBJ2-6; perhaps TRBD1 as D (6 bases). Per the germline V gene, CDR1 is LGHNT and CDR2 is FRNRAP. Trimming shortened V by 5 bases and J by 0 bases, and 17 bases separated the two germline ends. This CDR3 has 18 residues.

V is TRBV19 and J is TRBJ1-2; the match to TRBD1 covers 7 bases. The CDR3 contains 13 residues. The V gene end was trimmed by 5 bases and the J gene end by 3 bases; junction bases not matched to a gene: 3. Germline CDR1 is LNHDA and CDR2 is SQIVND (reference sequence). CDR3 sequence: CASSPDRDYGYTF. Here the CDR3 DNA reads TGTGCCAGTAGTCCTGACAGGGACTATGGCTACACCTTC.

The J gene is TRBJ1-1, the V gene TRBV19; D is unresolved. There are 17 residues in the CDR3. V was clipped by 2 bases and J by 0 bases, with 16 bases between them. Germline V lookup: CDR1 LNHDA, CDR2 SQIVND (reference sequence). The CDR3 coding sequence is TGTGCCAGTAGTATACGACCATCTACAGAGATGAACACTGAAGCTTTCTTT. Protein: CASSIRPSTEMNTEAFF. The entire variable domain, with the rest obtained from reference TRBV19 and TRBJ1-1, is as follows: DGGITQSPKYLFRKEGQNVTLSCEQNLNHDAMYWYRQDPGQGLRLIYYSQIVNDFQKGDIAEGYSVSREKKESFPLTVTSAQKNPTAFYLCASSIRPSTEMNTEAFFGQGTRLTVV.

The J gene is TRBJ2-3, the V gene TRBV10-3; the match to TRBD1 covers 10 bases. The CDR3 has 15 amino acids. The ends lost 1 base at V and 5 bases at J; junction bases unmatched: 3. Germline V gene data show CDR1 as ENHRY and CDR2 as SYGVKD. CDR3 DNA: TGTGCCATCAGTGAGTTGGGACAGGGGATAGATACGCAGTATTTT. Translated: CAISELGQGIDTQYF.

This CDR3 is CASSLGGARNTEAFF. The CDR3 DNA is TGTGCCAGCAGTTTAGGGGGGGCCCGGAACACTGAAGCTTTCTTT. The rearrangement links TRBV28 to TRBJ1-1; tentatively, D is TRBD1 (6 bases). V was cut by 2 bases and J by 1 base, with 11 bases left in between. Germline assignment: CDR1 MDHEN and CDR2 SYDVKM. The CDR3 consists of 15 residues. Filled out from reference TRBV28 and TRBJ1-1, the complete variable domain reads DVKVTQSSRYLVKRTGEKVFLECVQDMDHENMFWYRQDPGLGLRLIYFSYDVKMKEKGDIPEGYSVSREKKERFSLILESASTNQTSMYLCASSLGGARNTEAFFGQGTRLTVV.

The chain combines TRBV2 with TRBJ2-5; 7 nucleotides line up with TRBD1. The DNA end is a closer match to TRBJ2-7, so the J assignment may be wrong. This CDR3 region has 15 residues. Germline assignment: CDR1 SNHLY and CDR2 FYNNEI. CDR3 coding DNA: TGTGCCAGCAGTGTTGGCGACAGGGCTAGGGACGAGCAGTACTTC. It yields the protein CASSVGDRARDEQYF.

This rearrangement joins TRBV28 to TRBJ2-2; TRBD1 might be the D (5 bases). V was clipped by 4 bases and J by 2 bases, with 11 bases between them. This CDR3 is built from 15 residues. CDR1 is MDHEN, CDR2 SYDVKM, per germline. CDR3 loop: CASSSPGINTGELFF. The CDR3 region has the DNA TGTGCCAGCAGTTCCCCAGGGATTAACACCGGGGAGCTGTTTTTT.

About this clone: The same CDR3 is also encoded by other DNA sequences in this sample. The rearrangement joins TRBV2 to TRBJ2-7; a weak D match, TRBD1 (5 bases). The ends were cut back, 6 bases at V and 4 bases at J, with 13 bases in the middle. This CDR3 is 13 amino acids long. Germline V gives CDR1 SNHLY, CDR2 FYNNEI. Here the CDR3 DNA reads TGTGCCAGCAGACGCAGGGCGGCGTACGAGCAGTACTTC. Translation gives CASRRRAAYEQYF.